This section outlines one T cell receptor (beta chain) sequence together with its context. Its antigen remains unidentified. No clone much larger than this one lies a single base away; base qualities are absent. The immunoSEQ Assay, a bias-controlled multiplex PCR, was used to amplify TCRbeta CDR3 regions from genomic DNA. Regarding the original processing steps: The number of nucleated cells in each sample was estimated by amplification of reference gene primers within the assay. To quantify the absolute abundance of each unique TCRbeta CDR3 rearrangement, sequence reads were collapsed and filtered. For each sample, productive Simpson clonality was calculated as the square root of Simpson's diversity index across productive rearrangements. The clones in this table, taken by TCRdb from immuneACCESS, are in-frame only. Not every clone is retained; where verified, under half of the shortfall comes from an unresolved V gene, and the cause of the rest is unknown. V, J and clone size derive from that table, while D and trimming were established from the DNA sequence. The sample table lists some 25,000 clones, 70% to 90% of them with a count of one. About 2.6% of the sample is in the top ten clones.

The CDR3 holds 19 amino acids from the cysteine to the phenylalanine. Left in the record is the CDR3 DNA by itself, 57 bases read in frame from the first base. CDR1 and CDR2 are drawn from the germline V gene: LGHNA, YNFKEQ. V is trimmed back by 3 bases and J by 6 bases, and the junction contains 10 bases that no gene match accounts for. This record comes from a study of blood T cell repertoires in COVID-19 (dated by TCRdb to about 2020). Describing the broader study: Samples from collaborators originated in the United States, Italy and Spain and spanned both the acute and convalescent phases of COVID-19. The prospective study material was composed of cDNA or gDNA derived from T cells, B-cell-depleted T cells, or PBMCs. The dataset comprised deeply sampled blood TCRbeta repertoires from subjects exposed to, actively infected with, or recovered from COVID-19. The repertoires were released in a freely available public database meant as a resource for research on the immune response to SARS-CoV-2. Samples were obtained from the ongoing ImmuneRACE study (first 160 participants) and from some 1,300 subjects provided by 6 global collaborators. Sample metadata almost always included a de-identified subject ID, COVID-19 status, age in years and sex. HLA class I and class II types, where available, came from metadata supplied by the sample provider rather than from assay-based typing. Broad study findings and their caveats: The quantity of clinical and demographic metadata differed by source and by participant and was supplied without curation.

One collaborating source in Seattle enrolled patients while the patients were actively infected and followed the patients over time throughout the course of disease. Whole blood was collected in K2EDTA tubes by collaborating institutions according to the institutions' own protocols. For TCRbeta analysis, collaborators shipped samples as frozen whole blood, isolated PBMCs, or DNA extracted from either of those sample types. The source of this sequence is an older woman with COVID-19, enrolled during active disease. Sequenced material: peripheral blood. The chain links TRBV4-2 with TRBJ2-2, with TRBD2 identical over 16 junction bases. This receptor carries the CDR3 CASSHAPGLAGGDSGELFF. In nucleotides, the sequence is TGTGCCAGCAGCCACGCTCCGGGACTAGCGGGAGGGGACTCCGGGGAGCTGTTTTTT.